This T cell receptor beta chain is drawn from a study of cytomegalovirus exposure and HLA in healthy donors. Study outcomes and limitations: TCR beta V segments were, for the most part, productive about 87% or about 30% of the time in an earlier analysis. Among the CMV-associated chains, three were confirmed in vitro as specific for CMV antigens. The authors later found TCR association rates varying by HLA locus, with DRB1 most and HLA-C fewest.

The CDR3 is 15 residues long. The trim removed 4 bases at V and 0 bases at J, leaving 6 bases unmatched. The germline CDR1 and CDR2 sequences are SGHRS and YFSETQ. PCR amplification relied on 60 Vbeta primers (plus 13 Jbeta primers). The protocol was immunoSEQ multiplex PCR, while the TCRdb copy is restricted to in-frame clones and leaves out a portion. The table lists 100,000 to 150,000 clones, 70% to 85% of them singletons, with more than 10% in the top ten. This clone was seen a few times. Its antigen remains unidentified. The TCR comes from a woman aged 40 to 50 in good health and CMV-seropositive. The chain combines TRBV5-1 with TRBJ1-1, with 7 bases identical to TRBD1. The sequencing sample was made of PBMCs. The chain's CDR3 is CASSGRDSLNTEAFF. Here the CDR3 DNA reads TGCGCCAGCAGCGGCCGGGACAGCTTGAACACTGAAGCTTTCTTT.